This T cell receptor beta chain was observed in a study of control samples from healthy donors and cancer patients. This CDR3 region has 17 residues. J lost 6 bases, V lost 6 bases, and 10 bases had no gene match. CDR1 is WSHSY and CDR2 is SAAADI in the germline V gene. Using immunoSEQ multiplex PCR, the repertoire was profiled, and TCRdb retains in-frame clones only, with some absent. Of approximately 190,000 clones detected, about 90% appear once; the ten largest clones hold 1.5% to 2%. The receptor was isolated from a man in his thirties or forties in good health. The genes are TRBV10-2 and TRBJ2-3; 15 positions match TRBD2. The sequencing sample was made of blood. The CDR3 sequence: CASRAGTSGGLGDTQYF. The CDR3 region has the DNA TGCGCCAGCAGGGCCGGGACTAGCGGGGGGCTCGGGGATACGCAGTATTTT.